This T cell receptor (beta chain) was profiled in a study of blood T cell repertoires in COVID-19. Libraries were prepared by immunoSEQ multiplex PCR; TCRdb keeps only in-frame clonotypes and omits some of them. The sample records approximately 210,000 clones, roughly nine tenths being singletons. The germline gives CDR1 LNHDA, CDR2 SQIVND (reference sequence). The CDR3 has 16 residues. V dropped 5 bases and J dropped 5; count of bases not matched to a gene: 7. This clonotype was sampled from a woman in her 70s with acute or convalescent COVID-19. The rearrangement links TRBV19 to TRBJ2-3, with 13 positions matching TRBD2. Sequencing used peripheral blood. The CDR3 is CASSPTRTSGGDTQYF. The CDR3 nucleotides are TGTGCCAGTAGTCCGACAAGGACTAGCGGGGGAGATACGCAGTATTTT.